These 12 T cell receptor beta chains originate from one sample sequenced in a study of T cell responses to AZD1222 COVID-19 vaccine. Here immunoSEQ multiplex PCR was the method, and the copy in TCRdb shows in-frame clones only, minus some. This sample yields about 200,000 clones, of which approximately 86% are seen a single time; 7.7% belongs to the top ten. This specimen was peripheral blood, taken on day 0 of AZD1222 vaccination. These receptors were collected from an adult in good health.

This clone has only a few counts. The chain combines TRBV7-2 with TRBJ2-1; D assignment may be TRBD1 or TRBD2 (5 bases each). The CDR3 contains 14 residues. The V gene lost 5 bases and the J gene lost 9 bases, with 17 bases spanning the gap. Germline assignment: CDR1 SGHTA and CDR2 FQGNSA. The DNA of the CDR3 is TGTGCCAGCAGCCCAGCTGGGACCCACCCTGAGCAGTTCTTC. Protein: CASSPAGTHPEQFF.

As regards this clone: The same CDR3 arises from other DNA sequences in this sample as well. This chain uses TRBV4-3 with TRBJ1-2; possibly TRBD1 for D (6 bases). There are 14 residues in the CDR3. Germline lookup yields CDR1 LGHNA and CDR2 YSLEER. V shed 0 bases and J shed 4 bases, with 9 bases lying between them. This CDR3 is CASSQEGGGYGYTF. Written as DNA, the CDR3 is TGCGCCAGCAGCCAAGAAGGGGGGGGCTATGGCTACACCTTC.

This clone was detected only once. V usage is TRBV30 and J usage is TRBJ1-2, with 8 bases lining up with TRBD1. Germline V CDR1 and CDR2: GTSNPN, SVGIG (reference sequence). The CDR3 runs to 12 residues. Trimming at V came to 6 bases and at J to 4 bases, leaving 4 bases not matched to a gene. CDR3 region: CACYGTGYGYTF. The CDR3 DNA reads TGTGCCTGCTATGGGACAGGCTATGGCTACACCTTC. Together with reference TRBV30 and TRBJ1-2, the CDR3 gives the full variable domain: SQTIHQWPATLVQPVGSPLSLECTVEGTSNPNLYWYRQAAGRGLQLLFYSVGIGQISSEVPQNLSASRPQDRQFILSSKKLLLSDSGFYLCACYGTGYGYTFGSGTRLTVV.

The V gene is TRBV30, the J gene TRBJ1-2; no reliable D call. Trimming removed 1 base from V and 6 bases from J, with 12 bases in between. CDR3 length: 13 residues. CDR1 and CDR2 from the germline V gene are GTSNPN and SVGIG (reference sequence). The CDR3 bases are TGTGCCTGGAGTGGCCATCAATTAAATGGCTACACCTTC. Residues: CAWSGHQLNGYTF.

This chain uses TRBV28 with TRBJ1-5, with D perhaps matching TRBD1 (5 bases). V gave up 3 bases and J gave up 4 bases, with 16 bases separating them. Germline V gives CDR1 MDHEN, CDR2 SYDVKM. The CDR3 sequence is 16 residues long. The CDR3: CASSLGVLGENQPQHF. DNA for the CDR3: TGTGCCAGCAGTTTGGGTGTCTTGGGGGAAAATCAGCCCCAGCATTTT.

The chain uses TRBV28 and TRBJ2-1, with 12 bases that match TRBD1. Germline CDR1 MDHEN, CDR2 SYDVKM. The CDR3 has 19 residues. The V gene end was trimmed by 7 bases and the J gene end by 5 bases; junction bases not matched to a gene: 18. In DNA, the CDR3 is TGTGCCAGCAAAAAGGCGCCGGGACAGGGGGCCAGCACACACAATGAGCAGTTCTTC. This encodes CASKKAPGQGASTHNEQFF.

The chain employs TRBV12-3 or TRBV12-4 and TRBJ2-7; D not certain. The CDR3 extends over 11 amino acids. V was trimmed by 6 bases and J by 7 bases, leaving 10 bases between them. CDR3 DNA: TGTGCCAGCAGGTCGGGCGGTGAGCAGTACTTC. Translating it yields CASRSGGEQYF.

The chain is built from TRBV7-9 and TRBJ1-1; D possibly corresponds to TRBD1 (5 bases). V lost 5 bases, J lost 9 bases, and 16 bases lay in between. The CDR3 runs 13 residues. CDR1 and CDR2 from the germline V gene are SEHNR and FQNEAQ (reference sequence). CDR3 residues: CASSGEGSPQAFF. The CDR3 region has the DNA TGTGCCAGCAGCGGTGAGGGGTCGCCCCAAGCTTTCTTT.

The chain uses TRBV30 and TRBJ1-1, with 10 bases identical to TRBD1. The CDR3 is made up of 16 amino acids. The germline gives CDR1 GTSNPN, CDR2 SVGIG (reference sequence). Trimming cost V 0 bases and J 9 bases; bases outside gene matches: 13. CDR3 loop: CAWSVWGSGTGAKAFF. The CDR3 region has the DNA TGTGCCTGGAGTGTATGGGGCTCCGGGACAGGGGCTAAAGCTTTCTTT.

The CDR3: CASSPTPALVGKSGNTIYF. The CDR3 DNA reads TGTGCCAGCTCACCGACCCCTGCTCTAGTAGGCAAATCTGGAAACACCATATATTTT. The chain joins TRBV18 to TRBJ1-3, with no clear D. This CDR3 has 19 residues. Germline CDR1 KGHSH, CDR2 LQKENI. Trimming shortened V by 3 bases and J by 1 base, and 22 bases separated the two germline ends.

This chain links TRBV19 with TRBJ1-2, with 7 bases that match TRBD1. Germline V gives CDR1 LNHDA, CDR2 SQIVND (reference sequence). The CDR3 is 14 residues long. With V trimmed by 6 bases and J by 3 bases, 7 bases remained unmatched. For the CDR3, the DNA is TGTGCCAGTAGGGATCAAACAGGGGACTATGGCTACACCTTC. Translated: CASRDQTGDYGYTF.

The chain carries TRBV4-2 and TRBJ2-5; 9 bases are a match to TRBD2. The J segment lost 6 bases and the V segment lost 0 bases, leaving 11 bases of the junction unmatched. The CDR3 is 17 residues long. CDR1 is LGHNA, CDR2 YNFKEQ, per germline. The CDR3 loop is CASSQDPLEAGGQTQYF. CDR3 bases: TGTGCCAGCAGCCAAGATCCGTTAGAAGCGGGGGGACAGACCCAGTACTTC.